Listed here are 5 T cell receptor beta chains from one sample, sequenced in a study of T cell repertoires in cytomegalovirus infection. TCRdb reprocessed the reads via MiXCR and lists one record per CDR3 protein. The sample lists approximately 550,000 distinct CDR3 sequences; 16% were seen once. Sequenced input: CD8+ T cells from PBMCs. Every receptor here comes from a human donor in good health (CMV status not recorded). Some clones in this sample may be carry-over from other donors' samples.

The rearrangement links TRBV7-4 to TRBJ2-1, with D perhaps given as TRBD1 or TRBD2 (5 bases each). The V end was cut by 5 bases, the J end by 4 bases, with 18 bases between. The CDR3 sequence is 16 residues long. Per the germline V gene, CDR1 is SGHVT and CDR2 is SQSDAQ. CDR3 coding DNA: TGTGCCAGCAGCCCGAGAGGCGAGGGGCCGTACAATGAGCAGTTCTTC. Translating it yields CASSPRGEGPYNEQFF.

Many counts were recorded for this clonotype. The chain carries TRBV28 and TRBJ2-7; 10 bases fit TRBD1. The V segment lost 6 bases and the J segment 1 base; nucleotides outside the gene matches: 12. Germline CDR1 reads MDHEN; CDR2 reads SYDVKM. This CDR3 has 17 residues. The CDR3 region is CASSSLPGQGGSYEQYF. The CDR3 DNA reads as TGTGCCAGCAGCTCTCTCCCCGGACAGGGGGGGTCCTACGAGCAGTACTTC.

This clonotype was recorded at least ten times. The gene calls are TRBV7-2 and TRBJ2-5, with D possibly TRBD2 on 6 matching bases. The CDR3 has 16 amino acids. Between the trimmed V and J ends, which lost 0 bases and 2 bases, there was a span of 13 bases. In germline, CDR1 is SGHTA, CDR2 FQGNSA. In DNA, the CDR3 is TGTGCCAGCAGCTTAGCGCTGCGGGGCCCACAAGAGACCCAGTACTTC. Its translation is CASSLALRGPQETQYF.

The sample holds many counts of this clonotype. The V gene is TRBV7-3, the J gene TRBJ2-1; TRBD1 aligns across 9 bases. CDR1 is SGHTA, CDR2 FQGTGA, per germline. V lost 5 bases to trimming and J lost 4 bases; unmatched junction nucleotides: 9. This CDR3 contains 16 residues. CDR3 loop: CASSPEGTGRYNEQFF. CDR3 coding DNA: TGTGCCAGCAGCCCGGAGGGGACAGGGAGGTACAATGAGCAGTTCTTC.

This clonotype was detected ten times or more. The rearrangement joins TRBV7-9 to TRBJ1-5, with D possibly being TRBD1 (5 bases). Trimming left V 3 bases short and J 5 bases short, with 8 bases between. This CDR3 is 13 amino acids long. Germline values: CDR1 SEHNR, CDR2 FQNEAQ (reference sequence). DNA for the CDR3: TGTGCCAGCAGCTTCAGGGACTATCAGCCCCAGCATTTT. This codes for CASSFRDYQPQHF. Full variable domain (missing parts from reference TRBV7-9 and TRBJ1-5): DTGVSQNPRHKITKRGQNVTFRCDPISEHNRLYWYRQTLGQGPEFLTYFQNEAQLEKSRLLSDRFSAERPKGSFSTLEIQRTEQGDSAMYLCASSFRDYQPQHFGDGTRLSIL.